This T cell receptor beta chain stems from a study of T cells expressing NK-cell markers. Study at large: Investigators obtained TCR beta repertoires from sorted CD3+CD56+NKG2C+, CD3+CD56+NKG2C- and CD3+CD56-NKG2C+ T cells. Seven sequenced donors out of eight were HCMV-seropositive, one seronegative.

The CDR3 covers 15 residues. CDR1 is DFQATT, CDR2 SNEGSKA, per germline (reference sequence). With the 5' RACE reads reprocessed, TCRdb shows one record per CDR3 protein and no DNA. This listing includes roughly 420,000 distinct CDR3 sequences. The genes are TRBV20-1 and TRBJ2-7; TCRdb indicates TRBD1, and absent DNA this call remains unverified. The specimen was blood T cells: a sorted CD56 or NKG2C T cell subset, CD4+ or CD8+ T cells, or bulk PBMC T cells (not recorded which). This receptor was taken from a woman aged 18 to 75 in good health. The CDR3 sequence is CSARDGGAVGYEQYF.